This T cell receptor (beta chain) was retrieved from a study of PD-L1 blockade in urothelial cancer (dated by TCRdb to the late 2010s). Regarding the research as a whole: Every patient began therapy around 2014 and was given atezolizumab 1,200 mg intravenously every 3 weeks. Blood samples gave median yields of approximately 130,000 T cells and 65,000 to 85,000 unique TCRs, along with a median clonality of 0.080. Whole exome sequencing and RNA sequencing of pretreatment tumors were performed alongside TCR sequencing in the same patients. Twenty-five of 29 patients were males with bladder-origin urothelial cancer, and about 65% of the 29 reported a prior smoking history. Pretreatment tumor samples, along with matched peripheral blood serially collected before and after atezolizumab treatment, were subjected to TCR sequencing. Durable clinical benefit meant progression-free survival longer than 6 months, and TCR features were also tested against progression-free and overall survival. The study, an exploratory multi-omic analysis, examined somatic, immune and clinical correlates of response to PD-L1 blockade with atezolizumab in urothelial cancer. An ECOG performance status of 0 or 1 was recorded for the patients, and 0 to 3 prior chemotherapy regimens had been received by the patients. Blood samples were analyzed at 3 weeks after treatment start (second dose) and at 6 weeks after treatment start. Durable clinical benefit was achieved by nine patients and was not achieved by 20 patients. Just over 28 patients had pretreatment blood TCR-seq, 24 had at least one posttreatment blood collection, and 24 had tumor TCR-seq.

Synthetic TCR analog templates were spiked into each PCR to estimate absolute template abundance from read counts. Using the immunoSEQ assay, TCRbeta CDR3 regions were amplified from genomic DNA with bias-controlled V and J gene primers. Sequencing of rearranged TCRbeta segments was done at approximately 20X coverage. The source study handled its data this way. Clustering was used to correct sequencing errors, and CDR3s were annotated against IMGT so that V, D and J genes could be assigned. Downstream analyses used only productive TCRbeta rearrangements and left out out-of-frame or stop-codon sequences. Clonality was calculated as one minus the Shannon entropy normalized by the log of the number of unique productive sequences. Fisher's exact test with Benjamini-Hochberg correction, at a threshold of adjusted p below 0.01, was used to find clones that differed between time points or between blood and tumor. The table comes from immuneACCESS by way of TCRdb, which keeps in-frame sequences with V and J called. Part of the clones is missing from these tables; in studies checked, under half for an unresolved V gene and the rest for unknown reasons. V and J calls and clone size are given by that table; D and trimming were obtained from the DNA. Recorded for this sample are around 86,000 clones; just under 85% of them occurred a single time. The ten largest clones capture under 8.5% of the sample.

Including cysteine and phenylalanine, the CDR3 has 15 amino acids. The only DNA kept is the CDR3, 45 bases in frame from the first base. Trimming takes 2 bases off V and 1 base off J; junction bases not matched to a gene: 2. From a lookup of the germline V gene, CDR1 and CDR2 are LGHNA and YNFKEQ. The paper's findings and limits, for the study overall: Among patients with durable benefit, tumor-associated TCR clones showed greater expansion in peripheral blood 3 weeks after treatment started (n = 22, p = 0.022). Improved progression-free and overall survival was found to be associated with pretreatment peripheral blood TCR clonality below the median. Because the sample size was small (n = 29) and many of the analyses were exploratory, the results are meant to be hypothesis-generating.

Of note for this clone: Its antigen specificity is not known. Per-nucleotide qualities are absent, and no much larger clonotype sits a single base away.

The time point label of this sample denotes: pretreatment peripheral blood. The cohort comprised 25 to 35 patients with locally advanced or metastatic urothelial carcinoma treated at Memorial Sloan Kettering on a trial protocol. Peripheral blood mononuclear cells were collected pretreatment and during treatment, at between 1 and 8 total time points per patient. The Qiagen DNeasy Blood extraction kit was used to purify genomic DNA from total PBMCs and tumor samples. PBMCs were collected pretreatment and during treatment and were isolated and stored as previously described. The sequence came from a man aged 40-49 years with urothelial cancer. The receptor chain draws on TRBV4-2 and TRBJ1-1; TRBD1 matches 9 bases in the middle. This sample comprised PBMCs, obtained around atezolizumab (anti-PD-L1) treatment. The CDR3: CASSQTGQGNTEAFF. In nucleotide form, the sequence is TGTGCCAGCAGCCAAACGGGACAGGGGAACACTGAAGCTTTCTTT.